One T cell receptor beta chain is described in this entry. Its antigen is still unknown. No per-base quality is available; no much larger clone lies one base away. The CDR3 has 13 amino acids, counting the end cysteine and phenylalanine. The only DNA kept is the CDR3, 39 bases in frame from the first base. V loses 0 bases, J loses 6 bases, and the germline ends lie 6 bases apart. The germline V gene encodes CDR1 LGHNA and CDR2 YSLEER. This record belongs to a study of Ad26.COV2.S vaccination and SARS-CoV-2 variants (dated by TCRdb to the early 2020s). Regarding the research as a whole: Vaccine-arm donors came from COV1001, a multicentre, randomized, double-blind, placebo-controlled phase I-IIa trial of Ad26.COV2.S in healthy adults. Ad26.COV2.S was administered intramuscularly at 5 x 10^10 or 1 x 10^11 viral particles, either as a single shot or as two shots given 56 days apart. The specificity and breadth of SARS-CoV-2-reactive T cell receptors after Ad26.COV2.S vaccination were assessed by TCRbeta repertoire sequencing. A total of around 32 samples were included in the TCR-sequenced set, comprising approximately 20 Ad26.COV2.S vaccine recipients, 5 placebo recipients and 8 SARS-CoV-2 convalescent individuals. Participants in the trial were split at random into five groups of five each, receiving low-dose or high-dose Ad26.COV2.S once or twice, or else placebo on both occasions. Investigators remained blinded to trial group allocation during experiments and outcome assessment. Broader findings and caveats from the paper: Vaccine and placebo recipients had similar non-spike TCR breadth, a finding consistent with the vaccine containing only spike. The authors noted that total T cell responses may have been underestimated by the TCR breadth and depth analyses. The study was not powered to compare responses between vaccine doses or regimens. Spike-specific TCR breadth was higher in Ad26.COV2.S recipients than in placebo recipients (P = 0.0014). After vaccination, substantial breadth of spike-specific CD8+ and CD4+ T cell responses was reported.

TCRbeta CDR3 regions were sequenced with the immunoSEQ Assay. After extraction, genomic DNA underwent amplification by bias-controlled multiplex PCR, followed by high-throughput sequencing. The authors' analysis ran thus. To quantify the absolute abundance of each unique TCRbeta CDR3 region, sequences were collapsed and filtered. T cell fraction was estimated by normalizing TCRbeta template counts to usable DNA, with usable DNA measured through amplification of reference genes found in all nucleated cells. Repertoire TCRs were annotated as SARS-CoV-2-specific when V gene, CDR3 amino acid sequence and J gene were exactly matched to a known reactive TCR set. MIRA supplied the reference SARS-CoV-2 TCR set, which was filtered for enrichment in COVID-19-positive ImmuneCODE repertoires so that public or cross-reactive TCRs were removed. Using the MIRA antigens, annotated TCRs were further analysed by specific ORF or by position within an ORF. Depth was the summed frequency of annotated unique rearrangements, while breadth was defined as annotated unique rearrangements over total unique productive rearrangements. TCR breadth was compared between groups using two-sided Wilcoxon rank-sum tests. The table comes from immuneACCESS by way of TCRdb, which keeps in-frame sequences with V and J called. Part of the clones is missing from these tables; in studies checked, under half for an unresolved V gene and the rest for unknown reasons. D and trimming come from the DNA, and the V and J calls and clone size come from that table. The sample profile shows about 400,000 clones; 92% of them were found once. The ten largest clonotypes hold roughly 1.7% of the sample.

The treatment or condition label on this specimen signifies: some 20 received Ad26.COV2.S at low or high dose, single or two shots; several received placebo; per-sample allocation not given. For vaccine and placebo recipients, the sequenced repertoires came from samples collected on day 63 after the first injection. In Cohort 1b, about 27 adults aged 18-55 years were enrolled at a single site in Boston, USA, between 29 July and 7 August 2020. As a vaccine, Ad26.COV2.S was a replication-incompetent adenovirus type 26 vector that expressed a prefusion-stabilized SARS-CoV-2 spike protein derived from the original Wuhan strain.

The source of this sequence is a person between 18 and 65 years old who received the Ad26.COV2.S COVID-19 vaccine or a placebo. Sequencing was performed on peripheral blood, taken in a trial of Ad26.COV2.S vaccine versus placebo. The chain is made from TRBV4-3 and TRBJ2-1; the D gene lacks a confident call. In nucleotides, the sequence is TGCGCCAGCAGCCAAGAGTTCTTCAATGAGCAGTTCTTC. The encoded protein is CASSQEFFNEQFF.